These T cell receptor beta chains were read from a single sample in a study of molecular identifiers for immune sequencing clone quantification. TCRdb called the PCR reads again in MiXCR, with one record for every CDR3 protein. Of about 500,000 distinct CDR3 sequences in the sample, about a fifth were seen once. The sample taken for sequencing was naive CD8+ T cells from blood, with Jurkat cell RNA spiked in. These receptors came from a human donor in good health. Some libraries in this study had Jurkat cell RNA spiked in. Each CDR3 is given without its conserved first and last residue.

CDR3aa: ASSPSLVVSPYEQY
len: 14
v_gene: TRBV14
j_gene: TRBJ2-7

CDR3aa: ASSPLAGPSPYEQY
len: 14
v_gene: TRBV4-1
j_gene: TRBJ2-7

CDR3aa: ASSSLDRNPRETQY
len: 14
v_gene: TRBV7-2
j_gene: TRBJ2-5

CDR3aa: ASSIGPGTEAF
len: 11
v_gene: TRBV11-3
j_gene: TRBJ1-1

CDR3aa: ASSARDRGHGEQY
len: 13
v_gene: TRBV27
j_gene: TRBJ2-7

CDR3aa: ASSFLQISGYNEQF
len: 14
v_gene: TRBV11-2
j_gene: TRBJ2-1

CDR3aa: ASSLEGTGNSNQPQH
len: 15
v_gene: TRBV5-5
j_gene: TRBJ1-5

CDR3aa: ASSKFATSGNLGETQY
len: 16
v_gene: TRBV21-1
j_gene: TRBJ2-5

CDR3aa: ASSYSRQGNTYEQY
len: 14
v_gene: TRBV6-5
j_gene: TRBJ2-7

CDR3aa: ASSQVSGVGVTDTQY
len: 15
v_gene: TRBV4-1
j_gene: TRBJ2-3

CDR3aa: SARPDSHSYEQY
len: 12
v_gene: TRBV20-1
j_gene: TRBJ2-7

CDR3aa: SAVYRSSYEQY
len: 11
v_gene: TRBV29-1
j_gene: TRBJ2-7

CDR3aa: SARGEGSPYEQY
len: 12
v_gene: TRBV20-1
j_gene: TRBJ2-7

CDR3aa: ASSLVSRGQRYEQY
len: 14
v_gene: TRBV7-9
j_gene: TRBJ2-7

CDR3aa: ASSLRSVRDDSPLH
len: 14
v_gene: TRBV5-6
j_gene: TRBJ1-6

CDR3aa: ASSHVDRGLDNEQF
len: 14
v_gene: TRBV7-8
j_gene: TRBJ2-1

CDR3aa: ASSPSGGISYEQY
len: 13
v_gene: TRBV4-1
j_gene: TRBJ2-7

CDR3aa: AWGGTGDTEAF
len: 11
v_gene: TRBV30
j_gene: TRBJ1-1

CDR3aa: SARDKDTQY
len: 9
v_gene: TRBV20-1
j_gene: TRBJ2-3

CDR3aa: AWSSGGPTDTQY
len: 12
v_gene: TRBV30
j_gene: TRBJ2-3

CDR3aa: SARDLAIEQY
len: 10
v_gene: TRBV20-1
j_gene: TRBJ2-7

CDR3aa: ASRQDWGGARPTGELF
len: 16
v_gene: TRBV4-3
j_gene: TRBJ2-2

CDR3aa: ASSPDRISSYEQY
len: 13
v_gene: TRBV7-2
j_gene: TRBJ2-7

CDR3aa: SASPSQGARDEQY
len: 13
v_gene: TRBV20-1
j_gene: TRBJ2-7

CDR3aa: ASSFNRPGDTQY
len: 12
v_gene: TRBV12-3/TRBV12-4
j_gene: TRBJ2-3

CDR3aa: ASSQVQTENSNQPQH
len: 15
v_gene: TRBV4-1
j_gene: TRBJ1-5

CDR3aa: AISEYRQVTYSNQPQH
len: 16
v_gene: TRBV10-3
j_gene: TRBJ1-5

CDR3aa: ASSYGGHYGYT
len: 11
v_gene: TRBV6-5
j_gene: TRBJ1-2

CDR3aa: AWSGGGTGLTEAF
len: 13
v_gene: TRBV30
j_gene: TRBJ1-1

CDR3aa: ASSSIGGLADTQY
len: 13
v_gene: TRBV7-3
j_gene: TRBJ2-3

CDR3aa: ASSTQQGADEQY
len: 12
v_gene: TRBV19
j_gene: TRBJ2-7

CDR3aa: ASSREQGWATEAF
len: 13
v_gene: TRBV3-1
j_gene: TRBJ1-1

CDR3aa: ASSLRTDNYGYT
len: 12
v_gene: TRBV11-2
j_gene: TRBJ1-2

CDR3aa: ASSFEAGLIKDTEAF
len: 15
v_gene: TRBV12-3/TRBV12-4
j_gene: TRBJ1-1

CDR3aa: ATQIGVGSPLH
len: 11
v_gene: TRBV25-1
j_gene: TRBJ1-6

CDR3aa: ASSQEVQKDTQY
len: 12
v_gene: TRBV3-1
j_gene: TRBJ2-3

CDR3aa: ASSIGQGGTEAF
len: 12
v_gene: TRBV9
j_gene: TRBJ1-1

CDR3aa: ASSSGDLNQPQH
len: 12
v_gene: TRBV7-9
j_gene: TRBJ1-5

CDR3aa: AWSEGVWETQY
len: 11
v_gene: TRBV30
j_gene: TRBJ2-5

CDR3aa: ASSLSGAGQETQY
len: 13
v_gene: TRBV11-2
j_gene: TRBJ2-5

CDR3aa: APYELLFYEQY
len: 11
v_gene: TRBV7-9
j_gene: TRBJ2-7

CDR3aa: ASSHPTSGGGPSYEQY
len: 16
v_gene: TRBV4-2
j_gene: TRBJ2-7

CDR3aa: ASSARDSHTGELF
len: 13
v_gene: TRBV19
j_gene: TRBJ2-2

CDR3aa: ASKVAGGYTDTQY
len: 13
v_gene: TRBV28
j_gene: TRBJ2-3

CDR3aa: ASRPQVVAPVHEQY
len: 14
v_gene: TRBV6-1
j_gene: TRBJ2-7

CDR3aa: ASRGGTSGSTDTQY
len: 14
v_gene: TRBV9
j_gene: TRBJ2-3

CDR3aa: ASSNLGDGQETQY
len: 13
v_gene: TRBV19
j_gene: TRBJ2-5